One sample yielded the 13 T cell receptor beta chains listed below, sequenced in a study of T-cell reconstitution after alpha-beta-depleted transplantation in children. Library preparation (for TCRbeta) was performed with unique molecular identifiers. TCRdb analysed the PCR reads with MiXCR anew, one entry per CDR3 protein. The sample carries 200,000 to 250,000 distinct CDR3 sequences, 7.5% to 10% recorded once. The sequenced sample was PBMCs from the stem cell graft donor, obtained from the stem cell graft. The receptors stem from a human donor who donated a stem cell graft to a child with SCID.

This clonotype has a count of ten or more. The V call is TRBV6-5, the J call TRBJ2-3, with TRBD2 matching over 11 bases. Germline V gene sequence: CDR1 MNHEY, CDR2 SVGAGI. V trimming: 1 base; J trimming: 3 bases; junction bases outside the gene matches: 3. The CDR3 has 16 amino acids. CDR3: CASSYLIAGGTDTQYF. The CDR3 DNA is TGTGCCAGCAGTTACTTGATAGCGGGGGGGACAGATACGCAGTATTTT.

This clonotype has a count of ten or more. The genes are TRBV24-1 and TRBJ2-2; 7 bases line up with TRBD1. The CDR3 length is 17 residues. V lost 3 bases to trimming and J lost 4 bases; unmatched junction nucleotides: 10. CDR1 and CDR2 from the germline V gene are KGHDR and SFDVKD. CDR3 residues: CATSDPSTGWGTGELFF. CDR3 in DNA: TGTGCCACCAGTGATCCCTCGACAGGGTGGGGCACCGGGGAGCTGTTTTTT.

This clonotype has a count of ten or more. The rearrangement joins TRBV28 to TRBJ2-7; maybe TRBD1 (6 bases). The ends were cut back, 4 bases at V and 3 bases at J, with 13 bases in the middle. This CDR3 comprises 14 residues. Germline assignment: CDR1 MDHEN and CDR2 SYDVKM. CDR3 amino acids: CASSWGTGFYEQYF. The CDR3 DNA is TGTGCCAGCAGTTGGGGAACAGGGTTCTACGAGCAGTACTTC.

Many counts were recorded for this clonotype. The chain recombines TRBV10-3 with TRBJ2-7, with D unresolved. Trimming removed 6 bases at V and 3 bases at J, with 9 bases between. The CDR3 sequence is 12 residues long. Germline values: CDR1 ENHRY, CDR2 SYGVKD. This CDR3 is CAISPKYYEQYF. CDR3 DNA: TGTGCCATCAGCCCAAAGTACTACGAGCAGTACTTC.

At least ten counts were recorded for this clonotype. The gene calls are TRBV5-1 and TRBJ2-7; perhaps D is TRBD1 or TRBD2 (5 bases each). The CDR3 runs 15 residues. The V and J ends lost 2 bases and 3 bases respectively, with 15 bases between them. The germline gives CDR1 SGHRS, CDR2 YFSETQ. CDR3 sequence: CASSFSGTVGYEQYF. As DNA, the CDR3 is TGCGCCAGCAGCTTCTCCGGGACCGTCGGCTACGAGCAGTACTTC.

This clonotype has ten or more counts. V usage is TRBV25-1 and J usage is TRBJ1-4; D remains unclear. V was cut by 5 bases and J by 8 bases, with 18 bases left in between. The CDR3 loop spans 15 amino acids. Looked up from germline, CDR1 is MGHDK and CDR2 is SYGVNS. Here the CDR3 reads CASSSFQLGSEKLFF. The CDR3 DNA reads TGTGCCAGCAGTTCGTTCCAGTTAGGATCCGAAAAACTGTTTTTT.

The J gene is TRBJ2-7, the V gene TRBV5-5; 8 nucleotides match TRBD1. Per germline, CDR1 SGHKS and CDR2 YYEKEE (reference sequence). J gave up 6 bases and V 0 bases, and 14 bases lay outside the gene matches. This CDR3 spans 17 amino acids. The chain's CDR3 is CASSLVWGRGRVSEQYF. The CDR3 DNA reads TGTGCCAGCAGCTTGGTTTGGGGCAGGGGGCGCGTAAGCGAGCAGTACTTC.

There are many counts of this clonotype. This rearrangement joins TRBV9 to TRBJ2-7; 10 positions agree with TRBD2. V trimming: 4 bases; J trimming: 4 bases; junction bases outside the gene matches: 8. This CDR3 is 15 amino acids long. Per germline, CDR1 SGDLS and CDR2 YYNGEE. Here the CDR3 DNA reads TGTGCCAGCAGCCCCCGGCTAGCGGGGGAATACGAGCAGTACTTC. This encodes CASSPRLAGEYEQYF. Using reference TRBV9 and TRBJ2-7 for the parts outside the CDR3, the full variable domain is DSGVTQTPKHLITATGQRVTLRCSPRSGDLSVYWYQQSLDQGLQFLIQYYNGEERAKGNILERFSAQQFPDLHSELNLSSLELGDSALYFCASSPRLAGEYEQYFGPGTRLTVT.

This clonotype has a handful of counts. The chain links TRBV5-5 to TRBJ2-5; D is unclear. The CDR3 spans 13 residues. The germline gives CDR1 SGHKS, CDR2 YYEKEE (reference sequence). Between the trimmed V and J ends, which lost 4 bases and 4 bases, there was a span of 11 bases. CDR3 bases: TGTGCCAGCAGCAGGTCCCTCGGAGAGACCCAGTACTTC. It translates to CASSRSLGETQYF.

There are many counts of this clonotype. V and J are TRBV28 and TRBJ2-5; TRBD2 matches 7 bases. The CDR3 length is 16 residues. The J segment lost 0 bases and the V segment lost 3 bases, leaving 7 bases of the junction unmatched. Per the germline V gene, CDR1 is MDHEN and CDR2 is SYDVKM. The DNA for the CDR3 is TGTGCCAGCAGTTTTAGGGGCGGGAGCCACCAAGAGACCCAGTACTTC. Amino acids: CASSFRGGSHQETQYF.

This clonotype was counted many times. V usage is TRBV5-1 and J usage is TRBJ1-2; TRBD1 matches at 9 bases. The trim removed 4 bases at V and 2 bases at J, leaving 3 bases unmatched. Per germline, CDR1 SGHRS and CDR2 YFSETQ. The CDR3 extends over 14 amino acids. The CDR3 sequence is CASSAGQGNYGYTF. The CDR3 DNA follows: TGCGCCAGCAGCGCGGGACAGGGAAACTATGGCTACACCTTC.

Ten or more counts support this clonotype. The chain joins TRBV5-1 to TRBJ1-4; no definite D call. The germline V gene has CDR1 SGHRS and CDR2 YFSETQ. The CDR3 has 14 amino acids. The V end lost 4 bases, the J end lost 5 bases, and 12 bases lay between the germline ends. The CDR3 DNA follows: TGCGCCAGCAGCGGCCCGGAGCGAAATGAAAAACTGTTTTTT. Protein: CASSGPERNEKLFF.

This clonotype appeared many times. The chain recombines TRBV5-1 with TRBJ1-5; a weak D match, TRBD1 (6 bases). Germline loops: CDR1 SGHRS, CDR2 YFSETQ. V lost 4 bases to trimming and J lost 2 bases, with 10 bases between them. CDR3 length: 14 amino acids. CDR3 coding DNA: TGCGCCAGCAGCCTGGACAGTGGCAATCAGCCCCAGCATTTT. Translated: CASSLDSGNQPQHF.